This entry features one TCR beta chain sequence. The protocol was immunoSEQ multiplex PCR, while the TCRdb copy is restricted to in-frame clones and leaves out a portion. The data hold 450,000 to 500,000 clones, with about 85% observed a single time. Adults of Caucasian background living in Nashville, Tennessee made up all donors. V was trimmed by 4 bases and J by 3 bases, leaving 9 bases between them. The length of the CDR3 is 12 residues. Germline loops: CDR1 SQVTM, CDR2 ANQGSEA. The data were taken from a study of shared clonotypes between healthy human individuals. This chain links TRBV29-1 with TRBJ1-1, with D unclear. The TCR was taken from a woman in her thirties or forties in good health. Some clones in this sample may be carry-over from other donors' samples. Sequenced material: PBMCs. The CDR3 DNA is TGCAGCGTTGCCCCATGGGACACTGAAGCTTTCTTT. Its translation is CSVAPWDTEAFF.